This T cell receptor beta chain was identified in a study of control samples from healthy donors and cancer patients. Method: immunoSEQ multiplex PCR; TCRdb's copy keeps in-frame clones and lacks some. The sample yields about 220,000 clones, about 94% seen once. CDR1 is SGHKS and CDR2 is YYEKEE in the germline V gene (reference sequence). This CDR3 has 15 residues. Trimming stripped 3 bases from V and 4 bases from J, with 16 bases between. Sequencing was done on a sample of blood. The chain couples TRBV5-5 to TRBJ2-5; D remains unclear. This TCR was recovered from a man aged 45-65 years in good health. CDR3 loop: CASSSAPPKIETQYF. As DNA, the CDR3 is TGTGCCAGCAGCTCCGCCCCCCCCAAAATAGAGACCCAGTACTTC.